The sequence of this TCR beta chain was determined in a study of T-cell reconstitution after alpha-beta-depleted transplantation in children. Study results and caveats: Surviving recipient T cells and intrathymic progenitors accounted for some patients' high TCRbeta diversity at day 60. Several hundred rapidly expanded clones from non-depleted graft cells reportedly supplied alpha-beta T cells about two months post-transplant. Newly produced T cells mostly provided counts and TCRbeta diversity after one year, as hyperexpanded clones declined.

A few counts support this clonotype. The antigen is not known. The CDR3 is 15 amino acids. Germline CDR1 SGHVS, CDR2 FNYEAQ. Trimming removed 5 bases at V and 1 base at J, with 13 bases between. Unique molecular identifiers were incorporated when the TCRbeta library was constructed. MiXCR, applied by TCRdb to the PCR reads, yields one record per CDR3 protein. The data contain about 400,000 distinct CDR3 sequences, 15% to 20% of them singletons. The specimen was PBMCs, mostly from graft donor cells, collected 360 days after TCRalphabeta/CD19-depleted stem cell transplant. The chain carries TRBV7-6 and TRBJ2-3; no reliable D call. The TCR originated in a boy under two years old who had a stem cell transplant for Wiskott-Aldrich syndrome, so the T cells may come from the graft donor. This CDR3 reads CASSLRPYGTDTQYF. CDR3 bases: TGTGCCAGCAGCCTACGACCGTACGGCACAGATACGCAGTATTTT.